This T cell receptor beta chain was captured in a study of blood T cell repertoires in COVID-19 (dated by TCRdb to 2020 to 2022). As for the study more broadly: Samples covering the acute and convalescent phases of COVID-19 were provided by collaborators in the United States, Italy and Spain. The material from the prospective study consisted of cDNA or gDNA derived from T cells, B-cell-depleted T cells, or PBMCs. Deeply sampled blood TCRbeta repertoires from subjects exposed to, actively infected with, or recovered from COVID-19 were included in the dataset. A freely available public database, intended as a resource for researchers studying the immune response to SARS-CoV-2, is where the repertoires were released. The samples were drawn from two sources: the first 160 participants of the ongoing ImmuneRACE study, and some 1,300 subjects contributed by 6 global collaborators. A de-identified subject ID, COVID-19 status, age in years and sex were almost always included in the sample metadata. Where available, HLA class I and class II types were taken from metadata supplied by the sample provider and were not determined by assay-based typing. The paper as a whole reports these results and caveats: The quantity of clinical and demographic metadata differed by source and by participant and was supplied without curation.

V is shortened by 4 bases, J by 12 bases, and the region joining them spans 16 bases. The CDR3 starts with the cysteine, ends with the phenylalanine, and has 12 residues. Only the CDR3 DNA is retained, 36 bases long and in frame from the first base. CDR1 and CDR2 are drawn from the germline V gene (reference sequence): SEHNR, FQNEAQ. Samples from volunteer blood donors who had recovered from COVID-19 were contributed by a second Seattle source. Each collaborating institution followed its own protocols to collect whole blood in K2EDTA tubes. Collaborator samples were shipped for TCRbeta analysis as frozen whole blood, isolated PBMCs, or DNA extracted from either sample type. The immunoSEQ Assay, a bias-controlled multiplex PCR, was used to amplify TCRbeta CDR3 regions from genomic DNA. For the original study's pipeline: Nucleated cell counts per sample were estimated from amplification of reference gene primers within the assay. To quantify the absolute abundance of each unique TCRbeta CDR3 rearrangement, sequence reads were collapsed and filtered. For each sample, productive Simpson clonality was calculated as the square root of Simpson's diversity index across productive rearrangements. TCRdb took over this immuneACCESS table, retaining in-frame rearrangements with V and J assigned. Such tables are incomplete; in checked studies, under half of the missing clones stem from an unresolved V gene, and the remainder is unexplained. V and J calls and clone size follow that table, whereas D and trimming were derived from the DNA. The sample table records about 290,000 clones; approximately 91% of these occur just once. The ten largest clonotypes hold approximately 0.94% of the sample.

Concerning this clone itself: What this receptor recognizes is not known. No base quality values were provided; no much bigger clone lies one nucleotide off.

Sequences were obtained from peripheral blood. The rearranged chain carries TRBV7-9 and TRBJ2-7; a tentative D call is TRBD2 (6 bases match). The TCR comes from a woman aged 40 to 49 who had recovered from COVID-19. CDR3 loop: CASSSRGGALYF. Here is the DNA: TGTGCCAGCAGCTCGCGGGGCGGTGCTCTGTACTTC.